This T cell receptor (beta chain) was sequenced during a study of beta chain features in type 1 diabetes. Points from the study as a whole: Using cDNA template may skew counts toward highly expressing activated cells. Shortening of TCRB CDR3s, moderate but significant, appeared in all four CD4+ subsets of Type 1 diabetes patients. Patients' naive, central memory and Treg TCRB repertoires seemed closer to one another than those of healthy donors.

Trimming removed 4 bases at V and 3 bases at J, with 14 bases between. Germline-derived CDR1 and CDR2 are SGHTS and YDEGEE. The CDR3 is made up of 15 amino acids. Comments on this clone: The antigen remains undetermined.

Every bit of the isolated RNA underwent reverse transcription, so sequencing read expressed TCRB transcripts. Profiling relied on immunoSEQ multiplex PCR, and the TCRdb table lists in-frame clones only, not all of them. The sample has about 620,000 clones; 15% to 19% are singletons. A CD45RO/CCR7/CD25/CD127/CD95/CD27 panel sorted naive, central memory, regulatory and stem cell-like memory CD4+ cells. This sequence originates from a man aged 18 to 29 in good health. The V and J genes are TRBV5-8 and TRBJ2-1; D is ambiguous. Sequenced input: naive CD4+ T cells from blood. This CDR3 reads CASSPGGVFYNEQFF. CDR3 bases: TGTGCCAGCAGCCCCGGCGGTGTTTTCTACAATGAGCAGTTCTTC.